This T cell receptor (beta chain) was captured by sequencing in a study of CD8 T cells in ankylosing spondylitis. Regarding the study as a whole: Characteristic of ankylosing spondylitis blood, it appeared, was a TCR beta motif comprising about eight highly homologous variants.

The CDR3 runs to 13 residues. Trimming took 1 base from V and 3 from J, leaving 6 bases between them. The germline V gene encodes CDR1 SEHNR and CDR2 FQNEAQ (reference sequence). This clonotype was observed a handful of times. Its cognate antigen is unknown. TCRdb independently ran MiXCR on the 5' RACE reads; one entry per CDR3 protein. Among more than 100,000 distinct CDR3 sequences listed, roughly 18% were seen once. The sample was blood, either unsorted or a sorted T cell fraction (not recorded which). The origin of this receptor is a male donor with ankylosing spondylitis. J is TRBJ1-1 and V is TRBV7-9; no clear D gene. CDR3 DNA sequence: TGTGCCAGCAGCTTAGGCATTGACACTGAAGCTTTCTTT. Translated, it gives CASSLGIDTEAFF.